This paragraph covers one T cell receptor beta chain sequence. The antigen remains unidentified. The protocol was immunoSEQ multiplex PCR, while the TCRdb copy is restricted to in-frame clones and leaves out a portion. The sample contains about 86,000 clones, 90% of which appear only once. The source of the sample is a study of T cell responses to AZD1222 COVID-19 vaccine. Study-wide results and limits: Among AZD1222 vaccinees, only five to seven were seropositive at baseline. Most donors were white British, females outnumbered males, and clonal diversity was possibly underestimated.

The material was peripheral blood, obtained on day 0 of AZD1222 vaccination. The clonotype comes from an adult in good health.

The CDR3 sequence: CASSTGGARQPQHF. In nucleotides, the CDR3 is TGTGCCAGCTCAACTGGGGGGGCCAGGCAGCCCCAGCATTTT. The genes are TRBV18 and TRBJ1-5; perhaps TRBD1 as D (6 bases). V was shortened by 5 bases and J by 7 bases, with 15 bases between the two germline ends. This CDR3 region has 14 residues. Germline CDR1 is KGHSH and CDR2 is LQKENI.